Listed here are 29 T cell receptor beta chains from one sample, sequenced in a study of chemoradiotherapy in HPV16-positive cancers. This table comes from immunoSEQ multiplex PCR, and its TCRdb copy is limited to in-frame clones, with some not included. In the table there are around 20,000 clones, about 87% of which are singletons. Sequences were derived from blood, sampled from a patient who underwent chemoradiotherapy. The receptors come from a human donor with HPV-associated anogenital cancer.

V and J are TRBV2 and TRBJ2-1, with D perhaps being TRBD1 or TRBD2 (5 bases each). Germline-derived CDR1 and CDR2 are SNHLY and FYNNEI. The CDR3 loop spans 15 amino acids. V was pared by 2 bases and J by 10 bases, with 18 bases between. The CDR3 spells CASSEQVSGTREQFF. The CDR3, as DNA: TGTGCCAGCAGTGAACAAGTTTCGGGGACGCGCGAGCAGTTCTTC. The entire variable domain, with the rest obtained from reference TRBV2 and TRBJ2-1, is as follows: EPEVTQTPSHQVTQMGQEVILRCVPISNHLYFYWYRQILGQKVEFLVSFYNNEISEKSEIFDDQFSVERPDGSNFTLKIRSTKLEDSAMYFCASSEQVSGTREQFFGPGTRLTVL.

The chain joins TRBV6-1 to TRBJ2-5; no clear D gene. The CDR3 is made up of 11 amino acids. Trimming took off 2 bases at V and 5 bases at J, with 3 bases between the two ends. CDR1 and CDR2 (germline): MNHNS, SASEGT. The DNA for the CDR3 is TGTGCCAGCAGTGAATCTGAGACCCAGTACTTC. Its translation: CASSESETQYF.

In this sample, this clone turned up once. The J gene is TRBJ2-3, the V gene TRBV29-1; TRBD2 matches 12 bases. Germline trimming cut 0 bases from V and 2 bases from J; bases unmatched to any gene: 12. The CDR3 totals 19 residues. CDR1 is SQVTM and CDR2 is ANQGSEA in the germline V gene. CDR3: CSVEDRTSGMIGSTDTQYF. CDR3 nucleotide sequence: TGCAGCGTTGAAGATAGGACTAGCGGGATGATAGGATCCACAGATACGCAGTATTTT.

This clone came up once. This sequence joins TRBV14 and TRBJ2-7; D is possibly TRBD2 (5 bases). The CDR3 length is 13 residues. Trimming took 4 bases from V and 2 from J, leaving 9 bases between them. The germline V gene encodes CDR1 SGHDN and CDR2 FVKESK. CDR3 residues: CASSRSGTYEQYF. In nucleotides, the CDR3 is TGTGCCAGCAGCCGTTCGGGGACCTACGAGCAGTACTTC.

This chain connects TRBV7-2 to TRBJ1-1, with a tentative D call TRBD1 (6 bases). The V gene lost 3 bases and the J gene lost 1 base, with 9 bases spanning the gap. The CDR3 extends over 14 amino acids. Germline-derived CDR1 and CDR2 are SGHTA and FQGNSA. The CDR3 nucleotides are TGTGCCAGCAGCTTTTCCAGGGGGAACACTGAAGCTTTCTTT. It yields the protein CASSFSRGNTEAFF.

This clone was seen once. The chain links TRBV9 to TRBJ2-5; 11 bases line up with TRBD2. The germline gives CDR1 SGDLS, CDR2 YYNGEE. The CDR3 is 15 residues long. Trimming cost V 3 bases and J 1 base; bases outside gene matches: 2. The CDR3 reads CASSALAGGQETQYF. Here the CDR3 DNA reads TGTGCCAGCAGCGCCCTAGCGGGGGGCCAAGAGACCCAGTACTTC. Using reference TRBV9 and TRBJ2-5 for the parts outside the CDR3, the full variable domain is DSGVTQTPKHLITATGQRVTLRCSPRSGDLSVYWYQQSLDQGLQFLIQYYNGEERAKGNILERFSAQQFPDLHSELNLSSLELGDSALYFCASSALAGGQETQYFGPGTRLLVL.

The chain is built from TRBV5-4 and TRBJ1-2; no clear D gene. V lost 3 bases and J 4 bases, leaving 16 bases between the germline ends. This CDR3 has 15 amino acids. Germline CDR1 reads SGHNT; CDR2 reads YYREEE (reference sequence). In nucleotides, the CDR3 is TGTGCCAGCAGCTCTAGTTACACCTCTGGCTATGGCTACACCTTC. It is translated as CASSSSYTSGYGYTF.

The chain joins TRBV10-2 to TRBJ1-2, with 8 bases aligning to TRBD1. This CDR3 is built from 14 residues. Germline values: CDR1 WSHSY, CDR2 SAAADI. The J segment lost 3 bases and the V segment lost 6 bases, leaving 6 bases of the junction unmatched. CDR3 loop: CASRTTGAYYGYTF. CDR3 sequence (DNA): TGCGCCAGCAGGACGACAGGGGCATACTATGGCTACACCTTC.

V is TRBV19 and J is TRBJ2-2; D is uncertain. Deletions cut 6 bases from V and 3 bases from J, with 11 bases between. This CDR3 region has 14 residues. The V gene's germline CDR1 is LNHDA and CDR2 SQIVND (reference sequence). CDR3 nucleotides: TGTGCCAGTAGAAGGGATTGGGACACCGGGGAGCTGTTTTTT. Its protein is CASRRDWDTGELFF.

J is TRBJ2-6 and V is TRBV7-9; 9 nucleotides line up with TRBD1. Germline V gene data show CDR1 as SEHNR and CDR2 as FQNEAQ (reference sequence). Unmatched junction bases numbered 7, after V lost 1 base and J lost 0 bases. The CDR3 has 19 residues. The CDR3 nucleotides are TGTGCCAGCAGCTTAGGCGCGACAGGGGGGTCCTCTGGGGCCAACGTCCTGACTTTC. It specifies CASSLGATGGSSGANVLTF.

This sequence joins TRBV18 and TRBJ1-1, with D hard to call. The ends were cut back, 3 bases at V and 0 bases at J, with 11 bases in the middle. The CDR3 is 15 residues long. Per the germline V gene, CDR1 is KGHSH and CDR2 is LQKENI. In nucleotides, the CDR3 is TGTGCCAGCTCACCCCTTCAGGCAGTGAACACTGAAGCTTTCTTT. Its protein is CASSPLQAVNTEAFF.

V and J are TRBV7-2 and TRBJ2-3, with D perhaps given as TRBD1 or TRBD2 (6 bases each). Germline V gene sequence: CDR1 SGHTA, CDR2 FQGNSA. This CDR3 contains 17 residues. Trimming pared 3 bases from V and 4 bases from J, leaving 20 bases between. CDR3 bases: TGTGCCAGCAGCTTGGGACGGGGGCAAGCGGTATCAGATACGCAGTATTTT. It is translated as CASSLGRGQAVSDTQYF.

The CDR3 nucleotides read TGTGCCAGCAGTGTCTCACTAGCGGGGGGGCCGGGAAACATTCAGTACTTC. Residues: CASSVSLAGGPGNIQYF. The V gene is TRBV6-1, the J gene TRBJ2-4; 13 nucleotides line up with TRBD2. The CDR3 contains 17 residues. J was trimmed by 6 bases and V by 4 bases; bases with no gene match: 9. Germline lookup yields CDR1 MNHNS and CDR2 SASEGT.

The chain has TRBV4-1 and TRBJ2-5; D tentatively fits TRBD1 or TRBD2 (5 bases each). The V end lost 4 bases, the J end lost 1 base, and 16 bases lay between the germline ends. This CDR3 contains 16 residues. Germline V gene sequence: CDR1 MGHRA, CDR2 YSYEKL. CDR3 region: CASSLVDGGPQETQYF. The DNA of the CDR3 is TGCGCCAGCAGCCTAGTCGATGGGGGACCCCAAGAGACCCAGTACTTC.

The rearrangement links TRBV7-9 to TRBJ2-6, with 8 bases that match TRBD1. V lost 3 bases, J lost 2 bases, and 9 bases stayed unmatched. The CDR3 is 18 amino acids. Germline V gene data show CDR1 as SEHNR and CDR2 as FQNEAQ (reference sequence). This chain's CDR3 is CASSLSLLQGAGANVLTF. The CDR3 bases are TGTGCCAGCAGCTTGTCTCTTCTACAGGGGGCTGGGGCCAACGTCCTGACTTTC. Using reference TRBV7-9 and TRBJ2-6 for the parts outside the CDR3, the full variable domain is DTGVSQNPRHKITKRGQNVTFRCDPISEHNRLYWYRQTLGQGPEFLTYFQNEAQLEKSRLLSDRFSAERPKGSFSTLEIQRTEQGDSAMYLCASSLSLLQGAGANVLTFGAGSRLTVL.

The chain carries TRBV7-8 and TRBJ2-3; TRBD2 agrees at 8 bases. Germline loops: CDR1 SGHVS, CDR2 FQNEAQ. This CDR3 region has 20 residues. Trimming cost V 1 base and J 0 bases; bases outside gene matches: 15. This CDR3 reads CASSLVRWRGARISTDTQYF. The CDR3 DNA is TGTGCCAGCAGCTTAGTTCGATGGCGGGGGGCCCGGATAAGCACAGATACGCAGTATTTT.

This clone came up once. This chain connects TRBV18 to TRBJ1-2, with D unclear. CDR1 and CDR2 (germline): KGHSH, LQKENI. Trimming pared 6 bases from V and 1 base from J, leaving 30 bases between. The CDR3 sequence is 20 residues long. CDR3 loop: CASSSLFGSVPFSSNYGYTF. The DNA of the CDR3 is TGTGCCAGCTCCTCACTGTTCGGGTCGGTACCCTTCTCGAGTAACTATGGCTACACCTTC.

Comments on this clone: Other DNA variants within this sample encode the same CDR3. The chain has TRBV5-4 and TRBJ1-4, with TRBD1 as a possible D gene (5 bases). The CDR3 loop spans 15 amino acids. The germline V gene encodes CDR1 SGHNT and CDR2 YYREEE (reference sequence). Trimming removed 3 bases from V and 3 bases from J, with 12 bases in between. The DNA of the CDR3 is TGTGCCAGCAGCTCCCCAGGGATGGCTAATGAAAAACTGTTTTTT. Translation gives CASSSPGMANEKLFF.

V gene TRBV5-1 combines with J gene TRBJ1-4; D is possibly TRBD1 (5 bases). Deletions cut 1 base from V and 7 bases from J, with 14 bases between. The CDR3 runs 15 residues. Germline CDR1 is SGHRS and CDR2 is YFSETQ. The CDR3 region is CASSLSRGGIEKLFF. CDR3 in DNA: TGCGCCAGCAGCTTGTCTCGGGGGGGGATTGAAAAACTGTTTTTT.

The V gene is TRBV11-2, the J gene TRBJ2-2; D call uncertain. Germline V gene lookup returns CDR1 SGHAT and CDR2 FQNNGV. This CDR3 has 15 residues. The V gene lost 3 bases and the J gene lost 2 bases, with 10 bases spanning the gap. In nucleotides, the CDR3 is TGTGCCAGCAGCTTCGTTCAGAGTAACACCGGGGAGCTGTTTTTT. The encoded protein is CASSFVQSNTGELFF.

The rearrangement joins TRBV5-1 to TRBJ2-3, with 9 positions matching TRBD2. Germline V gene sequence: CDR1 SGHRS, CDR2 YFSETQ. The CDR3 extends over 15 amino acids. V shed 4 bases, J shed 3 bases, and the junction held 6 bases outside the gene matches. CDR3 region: CASSVEAGGTDTQYF. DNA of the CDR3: TGCGCCAGCAGCGTCGAAGCGGGGGGAACAGATACGCAGTATTTT.

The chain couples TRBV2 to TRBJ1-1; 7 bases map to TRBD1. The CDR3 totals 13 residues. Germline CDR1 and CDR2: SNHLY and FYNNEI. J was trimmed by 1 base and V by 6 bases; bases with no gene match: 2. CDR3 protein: CASSQGENTEAFF. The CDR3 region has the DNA TGTGCCAGCAGCCAGGGGGAGAACACTGAAGCTTTCTTT.

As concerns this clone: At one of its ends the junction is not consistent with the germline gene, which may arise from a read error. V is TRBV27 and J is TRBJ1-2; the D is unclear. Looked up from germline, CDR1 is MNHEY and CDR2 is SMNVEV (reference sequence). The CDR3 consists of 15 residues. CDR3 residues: CASSLSPGRSYSYTF. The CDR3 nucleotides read TGTGCCAGCAGTTTATCGCCGGGCAGGTCCTATAGCTACACCTTC.

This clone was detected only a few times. The CDR3 region has the DNA TGTGCCAGTCGTTTAACAAGTAGCAATCAGCCCCAGCATTTT. It codes for CASRLTSSNQPQHF. The chain employs TRBV6-1 and TRBJ1-5, with no clear D. Trimming stripped 9 bases from V and 0 bases from J, with 12 bases between. Germline assignment: CDR1 MNHNS and CDR2 SASEGT. The CDR3 consists of 14 residues.

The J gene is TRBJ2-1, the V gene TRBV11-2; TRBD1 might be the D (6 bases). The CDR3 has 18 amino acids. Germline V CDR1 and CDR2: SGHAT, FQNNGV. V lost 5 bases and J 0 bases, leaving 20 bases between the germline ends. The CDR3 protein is CASSPRAKGGSSYNEQFF. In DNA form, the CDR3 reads TGTGCCAGCAGCCCGCGGGCCAAAGGGGGAAGCTCCTACAATGAGCAGTTCTTC. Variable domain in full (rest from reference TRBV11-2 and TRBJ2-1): EAGVAQSPRYKIIEKRQSVAFWCNPISGHATLYWYQQILGQGPKLLIQFQNNGVVDDSQLPKDRFSAERLKGVDSTLKIQPAKLEDSAVYLCASSPRAKGGSSYNEQFFGPGTRLTVL.

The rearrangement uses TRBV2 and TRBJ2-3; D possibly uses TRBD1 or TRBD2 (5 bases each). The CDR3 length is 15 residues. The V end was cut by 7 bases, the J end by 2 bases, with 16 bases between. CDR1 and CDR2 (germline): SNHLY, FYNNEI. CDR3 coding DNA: TGTGCCAGCATCCCGGGACGTAACCCCACAGATACGCAGTATTTT. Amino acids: CASIPGRNPTDTQYF.

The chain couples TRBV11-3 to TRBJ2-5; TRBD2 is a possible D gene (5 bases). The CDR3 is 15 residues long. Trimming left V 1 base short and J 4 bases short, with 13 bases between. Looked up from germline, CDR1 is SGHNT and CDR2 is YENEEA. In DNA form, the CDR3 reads TGTGCCAGCAGCTTAGTCCGGGGTTTGGTAGAGACCCAGTACTTC. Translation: CASSLVRGLVETQYF.

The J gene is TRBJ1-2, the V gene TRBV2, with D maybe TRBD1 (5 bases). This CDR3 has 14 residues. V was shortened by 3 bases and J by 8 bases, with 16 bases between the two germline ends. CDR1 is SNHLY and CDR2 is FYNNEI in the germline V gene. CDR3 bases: TGTGCCAGCAGTGAGAGGGAAAGGGGAGGGGGCTACACCTTC. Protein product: CASSERERGGGYTF.

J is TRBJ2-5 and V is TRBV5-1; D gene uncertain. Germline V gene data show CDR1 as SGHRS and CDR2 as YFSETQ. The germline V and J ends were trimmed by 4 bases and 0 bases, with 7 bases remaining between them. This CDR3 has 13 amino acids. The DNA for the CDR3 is TGCGCCAGCAGCGCCCAGAACCAAGAGACCCAGTACTTC. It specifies CASSAQNQETQYF. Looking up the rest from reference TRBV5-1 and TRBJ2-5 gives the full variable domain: KAGVTQTPRYLIKTRGQQVTLSCSPISGHRSVSWYQQTPGQGLQFLFEYFSETQRNKGNFPGRFSGRQFSNSRSEMNVSTLELGDSALYLCASSAQNQETQYFGPGTRLLVL.